These 20 T cell receptor beta chains share one sample of origin, sequenced in a study of blood T cell repertoires in COVID-19. Measured with immunoSEQ multiplex PCR; TCRdb has only the in-frame clones, and not every one. The sample lists 40,000 to 50,000 clones; 89% were seen once. What was sequenced was peripheral blood. All receptors derive from a human donor in a cohort sampled during active COVID-19.

J is TRBJ1-4 and V is TRBV27, with D possibly TRBD1 on 6 matching bases. The CDR3 totals 16 residues. Trimming shortened V by 3 bases and J by 3 bases, and 14 bases separated the two germline ends. The germline V gene has CDR1 MNHEY and CDR2 SMNVEV (reference sequence). This CDR3 reads CASSLQGLGANEKLFF. In nucleotides, the CDR3 is TGTGCCAGCAGTTTGCAGGGGCTTGGGGCTAATGAAAAACTGTTTTTT.

V is TRBV5-6 and J is TRBJ1-3, with 9 bases that match TRBD1. This CDR3 region has 16 residues. Germline trimming cut 5 bases from V and 0 bases from J; bases unmatched to any gene: 6. CDR1 is SGHDT and CDR2 is YYEEEE in the germline V gene. CDR3 sequence (DNA): TGTGCCAGCAGATCACAGGGGGCGATCTCTGGAAACACCATATATTTT. Protein: CASRSQGAISGNTIYF.

The V gene is TRBV7-6, the J gene TRBJ1-1; 7 nucleotides match TRBD1. Per germline, CDR1 SGHVS and CDR2 FNYEAQ. Unmatched junction bases numbered 10, after V lost 4 bases and J lost 2 bases. The CDR3 is 16 amino acids. The CDR3 sequence: CASSSKIRGVNTEAFF. CDR3 nucleotide sequence: TGTGCCAGCAGCTCTAAAATCAGGGGGGTCAACACTGAAGCTTTCTTT.

The table lists this clone with a count of one. The rearrangement uses TRBV6-5 and TRBJ1-1, with 9 nucleotides matching TRBD1. This CDR3 is 13 amino acids long. CDR1 and CDR2 (germline): MNHEY, SVGAGI. J gave up 8 bases and V 1 base, and 2 bases lay outside the gene matches. CDR3 bases: TGTGCCAGCAGTTACTGGGGACAGGGCGAAGCTTTCTTT. As protein: CASSYWGQGEAFF.

In its sample, this clone was seen a few times. The genes are TRBV11-2 and TRBJ1-4; D unresolved. The CDR3 is 16 residues long. V lost 3 bases and J 0 bases, leaving 11 bases between the germline ends. Germline lookup yields CDR1 SGHAT and CDR2 FQNNGV. CDR3 in amino acids: CASSFSPSPTNEKLFF. The CDR3 DNA is TGTGCCAGCAGCTTTAGCCCGTCACCAACTAATGAAAAACTGTTTTTT.

The gene calls are TRBV2 and TRBJ1-5; possible D gene TRBD1, 5 bases. Germline V gene data show CDR1 as SNHLY and CDR2 as FYNNEI. The V and J ends lost 3 bases and 5 bases respectively, with 11 bases between them. The CDR3 totals 14 residues. CDR3 loop: CASSDLDSYQPQHF. The DNA for the CDR3 is TGTGCCAGCAGTGACCTAGACAGTTATCAGCCCCAGCATTTT.

The gene calls are TRBV7-9 and TRBJ1-6; 7 positions match TRBD1. CDR3 length: 16 residues. The ends lost 3 bases at V and 5 bases at J; junction bases unmatched: 7. The germline V gene encodes CDR1 SEHNR and CDR2 FQNEAQ (reference sequence). Written as DNA, the CDR3 is TGTGCCAGCAGCTTCACAGGGGATCGAAATAATTCACCCCTCCACTTT. As protein: CASSFTGDRNNSPLHF.

The chain carries TRBV7-9 and TRBJ2-7, with D possibly being TRBD2 (6 bases). Trimming removed 5 bases from V and 2 bases from J, with 19 bases in between. The germline V gene encodes CDR1 SEHNR and CDR2 FQNEAQ (reference sequence). The CDR3 contains 16 residues. The CDR3 nucleotides read TGTGCCAGCAGCCCTCCCCGGGGACTTACTACCTACGAGCAGTACTTC. It specifies CASSPPRGLTTYEQYF.

V and J are TRBV4-1 and TRBJ1-3, with D possibly matching TRBD1 (5 bases). Germline loops: CDR1 MGHRA, CDR2 YSYEKL. This CDR3 comprises 17 residues. V lost 4 bases and J lost 0, with 16 bases in between. CDR3: CASSPRIGASSGNTIYF. CDR3 bases: TGCGCCAGCAGCCCCCGAATAGGGGCCAGCTCTGGAAACACCATATATTTT.

A single count supports this clone. The chain uses TRBV10-3 and TRBJ1-2, with TRBD1 matching 8 bases. Germline V gives CDR1 ENHRY, CDR2 SYGVKD. The CDR3 spans 14 residues. With V trimmed by 7 bases and J by 1 base, 5 bases remained unmatched. In DNA, the CDR3 is TGTGCCATCACCAACGGACAGGGTAACTATGGCTACACCTTC. It yields the protein CAITNGQGNYGYTF.

The J gene is TRBJ2-2, the V gene TRBV27, with a tentative D call TRBD1 (6 bases). The CDR3 runs to 16 residues. V was trimmed by 0 bases and J by 2 bases, leaving 10 bases between them. Germline loops: CDR1 MNHEY, CDR2 SMNVEV (reference sequence). In DNA, the CDR3 is TGTGCCAGCAGTTTATCAGGGGGAGACAACACCGGGGAGCTGTTTTTT. This codes for CASSLSGGDNTGELFF.

The CDR3 nucleotides are TGTGCCAGCAGTTACTCCCGCAGGGAAGGGGCCAACGTCCTGACTTTC. Its translation: CASSYSRREGANVLTF. This chain uses TRBV6-5 with TRBJ2-6; TRBD1 is a possible D gene (5 bases). CDR3 length: 16 residues. The ends were cut back, 0 bases at V and 4 bases at J, with 10 bases in the middle. Germline-derived CDR1 and CDR2 are MNHEY and SVGAGI.

V and J are TRBV7-9 and TRBJ2-6, with D unclear. CDR1 and CDR2 (germline): SEHNR, FQNEAQ (reference sequence). V was clipped by 4 bases and J by 0 bases, with 4 bases between them. The length of the CDR3 is 14 residues. The CDR3: CASSSFSGANVLTF. The DNA of the CDR3 is TGTGCCAGCAGCTCCTTCTCTGGGGCCAACGTCCTGACTTTC.

The chain joins TRBV21-1 to TRBJ1-2; the listed D gene, TRBD1, was not tested against the DNA. TRBV21-1 is a listed pseudogene. The CDR3 spans 16 residues. The CDR3 sequence: CASIHRLDAANYGYTF. The DNA for the CDR3 is TGTGCCAGCATACACAGGCTAGATGCGGCTAACTATGGCTACACCTTC.

The chain has TRBV6-6 and TRBJ1-1; 8 bases map to TRBD1. The germline CDR1 and CDR2 sequences are MNHNY and SVGAGI (reference sequence). The CDR3 consists of 16 residues. V trimming: 5 bases; J trimming: 0 bases; junction bases outside the gene matches: 8. The DNA for the CDR3 is TGTGCCAGCAGTCCGTCTCCGGGACAGGTGAACACTGAAGCTTTCTTT. This codes for CASSPSPGQVNTEAFF.

The gene calls are TRBV5-4 and TRBJ2-2, with D tentatively TRBD1 (6 bases). The CDR3 runs to 16 residues. Germline lookup yields CDR1 SGHNT and CDR2 YYREEE (reference sequence). Trimming removed 6 bases from V and 1 base from J, with 16 bases in between. The DNA for the CDR3 is TGTGCCAGCACCCCTGGGCTGACAGGGAACACCGGGGAGCTGTTTTTT. Residues: CASTPGLTGNTGELFF. Together with reference TRBV5-4 and TRBJ2-2, the CDR3 gives the full variable domain: ETGVTQSPTHLIKTRGQQVTLRCSSQSGHNTVSWYQQALGQGPQFIFQYYREEENGRGNFPPRFSGLQFPNYSSELNVNALELDDSALYLCASTPGLTGNTGELFFGEGSRLTVL.

The genes are TRBV9 and TRBJ2-7; TRBD1 aligns across 10 bases. This CDR3 region has 17 residues. The junction had 12 bases not matched to a gene; V was cut back by 1 base and J by 5 bases. Germline lookup yields CDR1 SGDLS and CDR2 YYNGEE. In nucleotides, the CDR3 is TGTGCCAGCAGCGTAAACCCCTCGGGACAGGGGACTCACGAGCAGTACTTC. Its translation is CASSVNPSGQGTHEQYF.

The chain links TRBV29-1 to TRBJ1-1; TRBD1 matches at 9 bases. The germline CDR1 and CDR2 sequences are SQVTM and ANQGSEA. This CDR3 contains 12 residues. J gave up 6 bases and V 6 bases, and 5 bases lay outside the gene matches. The CDR3, as DNA: TGCAGCGTACAGGGGGCCTGGCCTGAAGCTTTCTTT. Its protein is CSVQGAWPEAFF.

J is TRBJ1-1 and V is TRBV27; D is ambiguous. CDR3 length: 14 residues. The germline V gene has CDR1 MNHEY and CDR2 SMNVEV (reference sequence). V was clipped by 3 bases and J by 5 bases, with 13 bases between them. The CDR3 nucleotides read TGTGCCAGCAGTTTCGGGCGGACGGGAACTGAAGCTTTCTTT. It encodes CASSFGRTGTEAFF.

The rearrangement links TRBV12-3 or TRBV12-4 to TRBJ2-7; D gene unclear. This CDR3 has 12 amino acids. V gave up 4 bases and J gave up 1 base, with 5 bases separating them. The CDR3 reads CASSYGSYEQYF. Here the CDR3 DNA reads TGTGCCAGCAGTTACGGTTCCTACGAGCAGTACTTC.